The entry below describes one T cell receptor beta chain. Its target is unknown. This sample stems from a study of blood T cells in healthy people across ages. The CDR3 has 13 residues. With 9 bases clipped from V and 4 bases from J, the junction kept 7 bases outside the gene matches. Germline CDR1 reads MNHEY; CDR2 reads SVGAGI. For the second PCR, which ran for roughly 6 to 11 cycles, a sample-barcoded 5' primer and a J-beta primer mix were used. From each sample, at least 3 million paired-end reads containing CDR3 were obtained. TCRdb itself ran the 5' RACE reads through MiXCR, one entry per CDR3 protein. This sample has around 1,600,000 distinct CDR3 sequences, with 40% to 45% found just once. Study conclusions and caveats: Compared with aged donors, long-lived donors showed fewer expanded clones, suggesting selection. Naive and antigen-experienced cells could not be conclusively compared, given unsorted PBMCs.

The chain joins TRBV6-5 to TRBJ1-2; TRBD1 agrees at 8 bases. Sequenced: blood. The receptor was derived from a young woman in good health. The CDR3 nucleotides read TGTGCCAGTCCAGGACAGGGAGCCTATGGCTACACCTTC. The encoded protein is CASPGQGAYGYTF.